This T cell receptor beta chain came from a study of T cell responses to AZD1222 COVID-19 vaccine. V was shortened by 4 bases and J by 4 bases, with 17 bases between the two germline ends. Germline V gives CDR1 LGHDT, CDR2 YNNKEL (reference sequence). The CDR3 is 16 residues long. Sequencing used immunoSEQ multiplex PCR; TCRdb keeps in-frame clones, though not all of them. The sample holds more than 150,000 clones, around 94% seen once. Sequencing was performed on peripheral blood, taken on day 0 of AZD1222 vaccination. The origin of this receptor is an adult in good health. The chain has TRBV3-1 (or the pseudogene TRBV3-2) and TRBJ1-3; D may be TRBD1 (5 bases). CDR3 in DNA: TGTGCCAGCAGCCTACACTCCGGACACCACGGAAACACCATATATTTT. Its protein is CASSLHSGHHGNTIYF.